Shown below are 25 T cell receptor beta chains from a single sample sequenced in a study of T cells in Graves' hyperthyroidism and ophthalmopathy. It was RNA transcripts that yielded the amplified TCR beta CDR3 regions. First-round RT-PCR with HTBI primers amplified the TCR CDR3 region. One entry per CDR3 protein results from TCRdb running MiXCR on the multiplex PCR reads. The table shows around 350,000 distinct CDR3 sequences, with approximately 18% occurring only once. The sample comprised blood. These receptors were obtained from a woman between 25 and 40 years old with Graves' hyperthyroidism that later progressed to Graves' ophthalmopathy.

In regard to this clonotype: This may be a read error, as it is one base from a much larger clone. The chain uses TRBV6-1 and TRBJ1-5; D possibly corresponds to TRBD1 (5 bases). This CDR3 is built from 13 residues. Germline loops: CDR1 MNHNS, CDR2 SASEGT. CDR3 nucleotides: TGTGTCAGCAGGGACTATAGCAATCAGCCCCAGCATTTT. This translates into CVSRDYSNQPQHF.

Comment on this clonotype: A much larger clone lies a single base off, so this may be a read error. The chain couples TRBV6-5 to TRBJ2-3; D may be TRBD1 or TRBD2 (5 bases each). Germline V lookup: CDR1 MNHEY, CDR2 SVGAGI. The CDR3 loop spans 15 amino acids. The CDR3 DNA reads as TGTGCCACCAGTTACCTTCGGGACCCGACAGATACGCAGTATTTT. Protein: CATSYLRDPTDTQYF.

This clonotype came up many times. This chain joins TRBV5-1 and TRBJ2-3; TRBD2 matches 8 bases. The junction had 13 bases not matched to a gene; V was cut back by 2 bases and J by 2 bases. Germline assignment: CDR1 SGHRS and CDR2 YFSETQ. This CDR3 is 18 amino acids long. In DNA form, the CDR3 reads TGCGCCAGCAGCTTTTACCAGCGGGGGTACTCCTACACAGATACGCAGTATTTT. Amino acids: CASSFYQRGYSYTDTQYF.

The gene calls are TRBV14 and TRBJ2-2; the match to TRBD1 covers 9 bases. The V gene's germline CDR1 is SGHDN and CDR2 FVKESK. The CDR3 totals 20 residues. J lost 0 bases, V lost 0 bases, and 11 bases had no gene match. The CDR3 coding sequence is TGTGCCAGCAGCCAAGAAAAGGGACAGGGTACAATCGCGAACACCGGGGAGCTGTTTTTT. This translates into CASSQEKGQGTIANTGELFF.

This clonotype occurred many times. This chain's CDR3 is CASSDPSTEAFF. CDR3 in DNA: TGTGCCAGCAGTGACCCCTCTACTGAAGCTTTCTTT. The chain combines TRBV6-1 with TRBJ1-1, with D unresolved. V lost 3 bases and J 5 bases, leaving 7 bases between the germline ends. There are 12 residues in the CDR3. Germline V gene sequence: CDR1 MNHNS, CDR2 SASEGT.

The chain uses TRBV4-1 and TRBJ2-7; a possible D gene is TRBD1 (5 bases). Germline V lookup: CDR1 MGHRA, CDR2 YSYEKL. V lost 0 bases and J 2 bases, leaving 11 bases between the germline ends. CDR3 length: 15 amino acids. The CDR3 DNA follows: TGCGCCAGCAGCCAAGAGAGCAGGACACCCTACGAGCAGTACTTC. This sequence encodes CASSQESRTPYEQYF.

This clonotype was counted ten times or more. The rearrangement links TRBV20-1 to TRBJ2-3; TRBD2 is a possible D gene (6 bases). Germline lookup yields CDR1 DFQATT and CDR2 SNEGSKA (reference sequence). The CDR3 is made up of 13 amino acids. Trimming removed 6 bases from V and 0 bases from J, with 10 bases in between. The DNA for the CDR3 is TGCAGTGCCCCGGGACTTAGCACAGATACGCAGTATTTT. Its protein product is CSAPGLSTDTQYF.

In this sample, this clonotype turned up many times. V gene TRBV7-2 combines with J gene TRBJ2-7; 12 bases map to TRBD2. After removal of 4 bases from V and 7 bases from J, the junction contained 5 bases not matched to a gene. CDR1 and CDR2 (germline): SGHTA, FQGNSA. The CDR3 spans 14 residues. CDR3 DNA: TGTGCCAGCAGCTCGACTAGCGGGGGTGGAGAGCAGTACTTC. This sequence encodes CASSSTSGGGEQYF.

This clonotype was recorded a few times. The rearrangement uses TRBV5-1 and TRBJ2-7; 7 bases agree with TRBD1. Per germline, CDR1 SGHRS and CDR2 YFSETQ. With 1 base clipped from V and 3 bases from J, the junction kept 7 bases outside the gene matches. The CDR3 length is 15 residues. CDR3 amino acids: CASSLSWTGDYEQYF. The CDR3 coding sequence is TGCGCCAGCAGCTTGTCCTGGACAGGAGACTACGAGCAGTACTTC. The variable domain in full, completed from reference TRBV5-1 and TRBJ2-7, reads KAGVTQTPRYLIKTRGQQVTLSCSPISGHRSVSWYQQTPGQGLQFLFEYFSETQRNKGNFPGRFSGRQFSNSRSEMNVSTLELGDSALYLCASSLSWTGDYEQYFGPGTRLTVT.

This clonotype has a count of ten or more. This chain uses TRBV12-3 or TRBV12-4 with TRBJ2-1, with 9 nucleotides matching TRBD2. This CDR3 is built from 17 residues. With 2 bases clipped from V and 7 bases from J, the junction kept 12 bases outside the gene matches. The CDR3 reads CASSLRGGGGARNEQFF. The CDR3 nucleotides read TGTGCCAGCAGTTTAAGGGGCGGGGGGGGGGCAAGGAATGAGCAGTTCTTC.

CDR3 sequence (DNA): TGTGCCAGCAGGGGGGCGGGAGGGCCCTCGGATGAGCAGTTCTTC. This gives the protein CASRGAGGPSDEQFF. The chain has TRBV12-3 or TRBV12-4 and TRBJ2-1; TRBD2 agrees at 9 bases. Germline trimming cut 6 bases from V and 8 bases from J; bases unmatched to any gene: 11. The CDR3 covers 15 residues.

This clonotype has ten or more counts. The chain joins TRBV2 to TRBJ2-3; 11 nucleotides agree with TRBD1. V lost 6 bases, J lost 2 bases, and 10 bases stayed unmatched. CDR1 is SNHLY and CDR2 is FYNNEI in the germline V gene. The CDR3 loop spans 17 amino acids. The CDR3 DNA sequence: TGTGCCAGCAGACGGACAGGGGGCCTATATCTCACAGATACGCAGTATTTT. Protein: CASRRTGGLYLTDTQYF.

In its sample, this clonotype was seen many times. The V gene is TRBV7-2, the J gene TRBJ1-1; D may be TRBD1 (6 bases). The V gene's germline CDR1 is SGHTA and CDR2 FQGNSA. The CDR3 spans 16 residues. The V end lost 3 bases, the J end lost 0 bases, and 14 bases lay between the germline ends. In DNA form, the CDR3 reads TGTGCCAGCAGCTTTCTAAGGGGGGGCGTGAACACTGAAGCTTTCTTT. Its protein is CASSFLRGGVNTEAFF.

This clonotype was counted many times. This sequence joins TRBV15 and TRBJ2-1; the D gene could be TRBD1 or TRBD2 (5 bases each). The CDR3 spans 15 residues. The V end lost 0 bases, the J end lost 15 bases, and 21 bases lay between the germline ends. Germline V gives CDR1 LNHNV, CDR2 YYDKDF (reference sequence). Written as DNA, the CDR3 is TGTGCCACCAGCAGAGATTTGGGGGACGCGGCTTTCACGTTCTTC. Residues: CATSRDLGDAAFTFF.

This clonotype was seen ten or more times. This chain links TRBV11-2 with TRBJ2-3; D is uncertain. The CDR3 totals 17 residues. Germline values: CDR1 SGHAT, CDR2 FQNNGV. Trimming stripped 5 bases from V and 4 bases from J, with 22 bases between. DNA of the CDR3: TGTGCCAGCAGCCCCAACACCCTCAGCGCTCCGGCAGATACGCAGTATTTT. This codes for CASSPNTLSAPADTQYF.

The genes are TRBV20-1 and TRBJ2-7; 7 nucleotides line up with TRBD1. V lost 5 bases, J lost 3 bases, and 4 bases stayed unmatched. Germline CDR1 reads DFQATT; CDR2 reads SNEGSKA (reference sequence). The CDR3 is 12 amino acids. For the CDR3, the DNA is TGCAGTGCTTCACAGGGGATCTACGAGCAGTACTTC. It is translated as CSASQGIYEQYF.

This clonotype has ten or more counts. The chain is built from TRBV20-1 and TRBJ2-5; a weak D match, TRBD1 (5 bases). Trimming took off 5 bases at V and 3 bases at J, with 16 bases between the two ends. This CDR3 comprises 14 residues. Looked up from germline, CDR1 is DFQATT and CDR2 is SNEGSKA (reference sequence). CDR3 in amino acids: CSAPGHVRKETQYF. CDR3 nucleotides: TGCAGTGCTCCAGGACACGTAAGAAAAGAGACCCAGTACTTC.

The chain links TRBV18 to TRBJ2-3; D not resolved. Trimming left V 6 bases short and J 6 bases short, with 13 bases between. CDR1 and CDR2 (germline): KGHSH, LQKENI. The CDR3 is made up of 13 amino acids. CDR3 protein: CASSPTSGDTQYF. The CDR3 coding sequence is TGTGCCAGCTCCCCGACTTCGGGCGATACGCAGTATTTT. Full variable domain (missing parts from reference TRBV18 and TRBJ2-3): NAGVMQNPRHLVRRRGQEARLRCSPMKGHSHVYWYRQLPEEGLKFMVYLQKENIIDESGMPKERFSAEFPKEGPSILRIQQVVRGDSAAYFCASSPTSGDTQYFGPGTRLTVL.

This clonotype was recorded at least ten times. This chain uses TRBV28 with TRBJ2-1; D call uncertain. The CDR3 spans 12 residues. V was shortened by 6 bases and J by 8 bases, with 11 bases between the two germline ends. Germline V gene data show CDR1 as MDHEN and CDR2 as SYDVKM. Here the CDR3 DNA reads TGTGCCAGCAGCCCCAGCGTAGATGAGCAGTTCTTC. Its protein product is CASSPSVDEQFF.

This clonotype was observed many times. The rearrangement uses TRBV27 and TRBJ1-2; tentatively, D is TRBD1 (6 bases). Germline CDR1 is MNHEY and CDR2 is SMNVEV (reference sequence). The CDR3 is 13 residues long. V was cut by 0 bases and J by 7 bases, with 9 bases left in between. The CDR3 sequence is CASSLSAGAGYTF. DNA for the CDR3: TGTGCCAGCAGTTTATCGGCGGGGGCTGGCTACACCTTC.

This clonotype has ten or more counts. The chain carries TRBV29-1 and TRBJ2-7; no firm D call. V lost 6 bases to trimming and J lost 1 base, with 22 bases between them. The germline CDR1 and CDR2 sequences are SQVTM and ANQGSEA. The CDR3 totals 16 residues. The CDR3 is CSVMGFGSGESYEQYF. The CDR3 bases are TGCAGCGTGATGGGTTTCGGGTCAGGCGAATCCTACGAGCAGTACTTC.

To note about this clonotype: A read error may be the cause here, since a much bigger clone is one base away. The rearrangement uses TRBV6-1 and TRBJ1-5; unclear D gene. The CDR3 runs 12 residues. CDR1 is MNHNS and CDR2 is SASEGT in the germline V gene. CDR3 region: CGSNEFRQPQHF. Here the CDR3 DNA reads TGTGGCAGCAATGAATTCCGACAGCCCCAGCATTTT.

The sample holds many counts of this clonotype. The CDR3 loop is CASSLDTIYF. As DNA, the CDR3 is TGTGCCAGCAGTTTAGACACCATATATTTT. The chain has TRBV12-3 or TRBV12-4 and TRBJ1-3, with no clear D. The CDR3 covers 10 residues. The V and J ends lost 1 base and 8 bases respectively, with 0 bases between them.

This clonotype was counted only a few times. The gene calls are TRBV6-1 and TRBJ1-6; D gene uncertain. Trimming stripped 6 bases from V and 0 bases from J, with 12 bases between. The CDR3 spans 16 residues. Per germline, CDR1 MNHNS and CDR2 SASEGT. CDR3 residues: CASSPIYSSYNSPLHF. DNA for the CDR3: TGTGCCAGCAGCCCAATTTACAGCTCCTATAATTCACCCCTCCACTTT.

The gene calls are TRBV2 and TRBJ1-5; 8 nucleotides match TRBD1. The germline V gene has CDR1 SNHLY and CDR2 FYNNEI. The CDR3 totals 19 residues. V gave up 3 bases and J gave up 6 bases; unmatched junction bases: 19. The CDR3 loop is CASSDTPPYRTGRVQPQHF. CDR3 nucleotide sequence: TGTGCCAGCAGTGATACTCCTCCATATCGGACAGGGAGGGTTCAGCCCCAGCATTTT.